The 13 T cell receptor beta chains below all came from one sample that was sequenced in a study of radiation and T cells in renal cell carcinoma. Noted time point: baseline pretreatment blood. Treatment noted: 15 Gy SBRT to primary tumor, nephrectomy 4 weeks later. Generated by immunoSEQ multiplex PCR, the TCRdb table keeps only in-frame clones and is missing some. The table includes 150,000 or so clones, about 87% detected once. Material: blood, obtained from a patient whose treatment included radiotherapy and nephrectomy. The receptors derive from a woman aged 70 to 79 with renal cell carcinoma.

V and J are TRBV5-1 and TRBJ1-2; the D gene is possibly TRBD1 (5 bases). Germline lookup yields CDR1 SGHRS and CDR2 YFSETQ. This CDR3 is built from 15 residues. V was cut by 0 bases and J by 0 bases, with 9 bases left in between. CDR3: CASSLDRITNYGYTF. The CDR3 DNA reads TGCGCCAGCAGCTTGGACAGGATCACTAACTATGGCTACACCTTC.

CDR3 coding DNA: TGTGCCAGCTCACCAAATGTGCAGGGAGGGGAAAAACTGTTTTTT. Its translation is CASSPNVQGGEKLFF. The chain employs TRBV18 and TRBJ1-4; D may be TRBD1 (5 bases). V lost 2 bases and J lost 8, with 15 bases in between. The CDR3 length is 15 residues. CDR1 KGHSH and CDR2 LQKENI come from the germline V gene.

This chain uses TRBV28 with TRBJ2-5, with TRBD2 identical over 9 bases. The CDR3 length is 13 residues. Germline assignment: CDR1 MDHEN and CDR2 SYDVKM. The ends lost 5 bases at V and 5 bases at J; junction bases unmatched: 3. This CDR3 is CASSGLARETQYF. CDR3 nucleotides: TGTGCCAGCAGTGGACTAGCGCGGGAGACCCAGTACTTC.

The chain joins TRBV7-2 to TRBJ2-7; 9 bases fit TRBD1. V shed 0 bases and J 0 bases; nucleotides not matched to a gene: 6. Per germline, CDR1 SGHTA and CDR2 FQGNSA. The CDR3 is 17 amino acids. CDR3 in DNA: TGTGCCAGCAGCTTAGCGGGACAGGGCTACCTCTCCTACGAGCAGTACTTC. Protein sequence: CASSLAGQGYLSYEQYF.

The CDR3 reads CASSVADQKNYGYTF. In DNA form, the CDR3 reads TGTGCCAGCAGTGTGGCGGACCAAAAGAACTATGGCTACACCTTC. V gene TRBV6-1 combines with J gene TRBJ1-2; no clear D. Germline loops: CDR1 MNHNS, CDR2 SASEGT. V shed 4 bases and J shed 2 bases, with 14 bases lying between them. This CDR3 spans 15 amino acids.

The chain combines TRBV21-1 with TRBJ2-5; the D segment call TRBD1 is taken from the table without a DNA check. TRBV21-1 is reported as a pseudogene. This CDR3 is built from 14 residues. The CDR3 loop is CASSKGGPLETQYF. The CDR3 nucleotides read TGTGCCAGCAGCAAAGGGGGCCCTTTGGAGACCCAGTACTTC.

V and J are TRBV19 and TRBJ2-7; unclear D gene. The V gene lost 2 bases and the J gene lost 6 bases, with 14 bases spanning the gap. The CDR3 is made up of 14 amino acids. Germline V CDR1 and CDR2: LNHDA, SQIVND (reference sequence). The CDR3 loop reads CASSINTAHGEQYF. The CDR3 DNA follows: TGTGCCAGTAGTATAAATACAGCGCATGGCGAGCAGTACTTC.

This chain uses TRBV6-1 with TRBJ1-6, with 8 bases aligning to TRBD1. The CDR3 is 15 residues long. The junction had 7 bases not matched to a gene; V was cut back by 2 bases and J by 10 bases. The germline CDR1 and CDR2 sequences are MNHNS and SASEGT. The CDR3 nucleotides are TGTGCCAGCAGTGAACAACAGGGGGGCAGATCACCCCTCCACTTT. This sequence encodes CASSEQQGGRSPLHF.

The V gene is TRBV28, the J gene TRBJ1-3; the D is unclear. The V and J ends lost 3 bases and 7 bases respectively, with 13 bases between them. Germline CDR1 and CDR2: MDHEN and SYDVKM. This CDR3 is 14 amino acids long. CDR3 loop: CASSLAQPGNTIYF. CDR3 nucleotides: TGTGCCAGCAGTTTGGCACAGCCGGGGAACACCATATATTTT.

V usage is TRBV5-1 and J usage is TRBJ2-7, with D tentatively TRBD2 (5 bases). V was shortened by 0 bases and J by 5 bases, with 12 bases between the two germline ends. The germline gives CDR1 SGHRS, CDR2 YFSETQ. The CDR3 totals 14 residues. In DNA, the CDR3 is TGCGCCAGCAGCTTGGCGACTAATTCCCACGAGCAGTACTTC. Its protein is CASSLATNSHEQYF.

V usage is TRBV6-1 and J usage is TRBJ1-6; D perhaps matches TRBD1 (6 bases). Germline CDR1 MNHNS, CDR2 SASEGT. CDR3 length: 17 residues. Trimming pared 0 bases from V and 5 bases from J, leaving 14 bases between. The CDR3 DNA reads as TGTGCCAGCAGTGAAGCCAGCGGCGGGGGGCATAATTCACCCCTCCACTTT. Its translation: CASSEASGGGHNSPLHF.

The V and J genes are TRBV29-1 and TRBJ2-7, with D hard to call. The CDR3 loop spans 11 amino acids. In germline, CDR1 is SQVTM, CDR2 ANQGSEA. Trimming pared 4 bases from V and 3 bases from J, leaving 7 bases between. This CDR3 reads CSVGNSYEQYF. The DNA of the CDR3 is TGCAGCGTTGGAAACAGCTACGAGCAGTACTTC.

This clone was recorded once. The chain is built from TRBV5-6 and TRBJ1-2; no firm D call. Germline V gives CDR1 SGHDT, CDR2 YYEEEE. Trimming stripped 0 bases from V and 8 bases from J, with 11 bases between. The CDR3 has 13 amino acids. The DNA for the CDR3 is TGTGCCAGCAGCTTGGCTGCGGGTAGGGGCTACACCTTC. This encodes CASSLAAGRGYTF.